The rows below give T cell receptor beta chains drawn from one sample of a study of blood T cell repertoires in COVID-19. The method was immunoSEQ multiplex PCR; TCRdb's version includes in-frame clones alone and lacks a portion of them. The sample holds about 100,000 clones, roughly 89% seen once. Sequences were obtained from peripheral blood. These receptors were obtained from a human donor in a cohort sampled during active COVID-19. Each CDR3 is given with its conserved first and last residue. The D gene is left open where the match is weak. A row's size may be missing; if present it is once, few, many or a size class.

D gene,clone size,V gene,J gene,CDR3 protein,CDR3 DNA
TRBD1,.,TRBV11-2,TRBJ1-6,CASSSLQGTNSPLHF,TGTGCCAGCAGCTCCCTACAGGGGACGAACTCACCCCTCCACTTT
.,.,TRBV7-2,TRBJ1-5,CASSLASRQVGQPQHF,TGTGCCAGCAGCCTAGCCAGTCGACAGGTCGGTCAGCCCCAGCATTTT
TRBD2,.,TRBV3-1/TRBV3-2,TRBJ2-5,CASSQGSSGRRQETQYF,TGTGCCAGCAGCCAGGGTTCTAGCGGGAGACGCCAAGAGACCCAGTACTTC
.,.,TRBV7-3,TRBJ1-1,CASSLGGPEAFF,TGTGCCAGCAGCTTGGGGGGACCTGAAGCTTTCTTT
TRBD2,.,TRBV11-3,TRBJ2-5,CASSLQSGASQETQYF,TGTGCCAGCAGCTTACAAAGCGGGGCCTCCCAAGAGACCCAGTACTTC
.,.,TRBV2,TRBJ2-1,CASSRLGNEQFF,TGTGCCAGCAGCAGACTAGGAAATGAGCAGTTCTTC
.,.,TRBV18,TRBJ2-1,CASSQTELDPGEQFF,TGTGCCAGCTCCCAGACGGAGCTTGATCCCGGTGAGCAGTTCTTC
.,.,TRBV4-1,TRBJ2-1,CASSHPPQGTGDEQFF,TGCGCCAGCAGCCATCCCCCGCAGGGTACCGGCGATGAGCAGTTCTTC
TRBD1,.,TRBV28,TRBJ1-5,CASSLGTGVNQPQHF,TGTGCCAGCAGTTTAGGGACAGGGGTTAATCAGCCCCAGCATTTT
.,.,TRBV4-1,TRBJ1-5,CASSQTQRGISQPQHF,TGCGCCAGCAGCCAAACCCAACGGGGGATCAGCCAGCCCCAGCATTTT
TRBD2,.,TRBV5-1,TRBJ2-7,CASSPRTSGAHEQYF,TGCGCCAGCAGTCCACGGACTAGCGGGGCCCACGAGCAGTACTTC
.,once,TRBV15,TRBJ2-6,CATSRDVVTGEWRGANVLTF,TGTGCCACCAGCAGAGATGTGGTGACGGGGGAGTGGCGTGGGGCCAACGTCCTGACTTTC
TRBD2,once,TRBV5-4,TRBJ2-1,CASSSSGGAYNEQFF,TGTGCCAGCAGCTCAAGCGGGGGGGCCTACAATGAGCAGTTCTTC
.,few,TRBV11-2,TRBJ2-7,CASSLETGSEQYF,TGTGCCAGCAGCTTGGAGACAGGCTCCGAGCAGTACTTC
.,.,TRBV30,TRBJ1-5,CAWSVRQGGSNQPQHF,TGTGCCTGGAGTGTGCGGCAGGGAGGTAGCAATCAGCCCCAGCATTTT
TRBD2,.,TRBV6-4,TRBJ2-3,CASSPTSGQADTQYF,TGTGCCAGCAGCCCTACTAGCGGGCAGGCAGATACGCAGTATTTT
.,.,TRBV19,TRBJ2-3,CASSVTGSTDTQYF,TGTGCCAGTAGTGTTACAGGGTCAACAGATACGCAGTATTTT
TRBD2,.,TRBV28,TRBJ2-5,CASSLPPGGETQYF,TGTGCCAGCAGTTTGCCCCCGGGAGGGGAGACCCAGTACTTC
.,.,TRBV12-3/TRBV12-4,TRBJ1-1,CASSRTENTEAFF,TGTGCCAGCAGTCGGACAGAGAACACTGAAGCTTTCTTT
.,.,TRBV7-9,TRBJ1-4,CASSVGRGPNEKLFF,TGTGCCAGCAGCGTAGGCCGCGGGCCTAATGAAAAACTGTTTTTT
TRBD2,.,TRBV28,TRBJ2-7,CASSLAPSTSGGKGLALYEQYF,TGTGCCAGCAGTTTGGCCCCCTCGACTAGCGGGGGAAAGGGTCTGGCCCTCTACGAGCAGTACTTC
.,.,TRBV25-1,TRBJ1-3,CASSEQGYTIYF,TGTGCCAGCAGTGAGCAGGGCTACACCATATATTTT
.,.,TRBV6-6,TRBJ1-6,CASTGVDRSYNSPLHF,TGTGCCAGCACCGGAGTAGACAGGTCCTATAATTCACCCCTCCACTTT
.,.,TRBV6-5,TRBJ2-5,CASSRDNHQETQYF,TGTGCCAGCAGCAGGGACAACCATCAAGAGACCCAGTACTTC
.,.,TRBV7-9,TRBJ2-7,CASSLAGQTYEQYF,TGTGCCAGCAGCTTAGCGGGGCAGACCTACGAGCAGTACTTC
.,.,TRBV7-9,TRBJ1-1,CASSFLKDRDTEAFF,TGTGCCAGCAGCTTCCTTAAAGACAGAGACACTGAAGCTTTCTTT